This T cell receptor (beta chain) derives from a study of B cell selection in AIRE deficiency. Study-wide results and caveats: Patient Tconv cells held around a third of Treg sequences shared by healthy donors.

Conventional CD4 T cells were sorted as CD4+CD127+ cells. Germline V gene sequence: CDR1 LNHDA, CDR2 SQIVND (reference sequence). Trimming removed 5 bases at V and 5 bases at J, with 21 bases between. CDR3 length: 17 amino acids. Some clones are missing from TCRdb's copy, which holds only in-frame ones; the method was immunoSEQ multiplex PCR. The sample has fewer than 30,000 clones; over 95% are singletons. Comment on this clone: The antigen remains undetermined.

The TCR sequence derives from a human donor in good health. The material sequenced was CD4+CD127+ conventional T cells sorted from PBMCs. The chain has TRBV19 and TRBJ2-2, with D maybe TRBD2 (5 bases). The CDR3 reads CASSLRSRGSGTGELFF. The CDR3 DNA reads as TGTGCCAGTAGTCTCCGGTCCCGAGGCTCGGGGACCGGGGAGCTGTTTTTT.